The rows below give T cell receptor beta chains drawn from one sample of a study of blood T cell repertoires in COVID-19. Sequenced by immunoSEQ multiplex PCR; TCRdb stores in-frame clones only, minus some. The sample yields under 250,000 clones, 65% to 90% seen once. The specimen sequenced was peripheral blood. These receptors were obtained from a man aged 45 to 65 with COVID-19, enrolled during active disease. Both conserved end residues are part of each CDR3. The D gene is left open where the match is weak. Clone size is stated in some rows and not others, as once, few, many or a class when expanded.

j_gene,abundance,v_gene,d_gene,CDR3aa,CDR3nt
TRBJ1-4,NA,TRBV4-1,NA,CASSQEFSPRTTEKLFF,TGCGCCAGCAGCCAAGAGTTTAGCCCAAGGACAACTGAAAAACTGTTTTTT
TRBJ2-2,NA,TRBV19,TRBD1,CASRPRGQGASPTGELFF,TGTGCCAGTAGGCCACGCGGACAGGGGGCTAGCCCCACCGGGGAGCTGTTTTTT
TRBJ2-7,NA,TRBV24-1,TRBD1,CATSDPGQGVEQYF,TGTGCCACCAGTGATCCCGGACAGGGAGTCGAGCAGTACTTC
TRBJ2-3,NA,TRBV3-1/TRBV3-2,TRBD2,CASSQLAGGRRRDTQYF,TGTGCCAGCAGCCAACTAGCGGGGGGCCGGCGTAGGGATACGCAGTATTTT
TRBJ2-4,NA,TRBV2,TRBD1,CASREPPDREENIQYF,TGTGCCAGCAGAGAACCACCGGACAGGGAGGAAAACATTCAGTACTTC
TRBJ2-3,NA,TRBV2,NA,CASLADTQYF,TGTGCCAGCTTAGCAGATACGCAGTATTTT
TRBJ1-6,NA,TRBV5-6,TRBD1,CASRPWDSSYNSPLHF,TGTGCCAGCAGACCCTGGGACAGCTCCTATAATTCACCCCTCCACTTT
TRBJ2-7,NA,TRBV7-2,TRBD2,CASSEASGRAYEQYF,TGTGCCAGCAGCGAAGCTAGCGGGCGAGCCTACGAGCAGTACTTC
TRBJ1-3,NA,TRBV18,TRBD1,CASSPIGRGRPGNTIYF,TGTGCCAGCTCACCAATCGGCAGGGGGCGGCCTGGAAACACCATATATTTT
TRBJ2-5,NA,TRBV19,NA,CASSIGGGGPGETQYF,TGTGCCAGTAGTATCGGAGGGGGGGGGCCTGGAGAGACCCAGTACTTC
TRBJ1-1,NA,TRBV4-2,NA,CASSPAGDTYTEAFF,TGTGCCAGCAGCCCAGCCGGGGACACCTACACTGAAGCTTTCTTT
TRBJ2-1,NA,TRBV5-6,TRBD1,CASRQGVSSYNEQFF,TGTGCCAGCAGGCAGGGGGTGAGCTCCTACAATGAGCAGTTCTTC
TRBJ2-1,NA,TRBV7-2,NA,CASSHGPYNEQFF,TGTGCCAGCAGCCATGGGCCCTACAATGAGCAGTTCTTC
TRBJ1-3,NA,TRBV9,NA,CASSVDSPSGNTIYF,TGTGCCAGCAGCGTGGACAGCCCCTCTGGAAACACCATATATTTT
TRBJ1-2,NA,TRBV9,NA,CASSQNGGGTYGYTF,TGTGCCAGCAGCCAGAATGGGGGGGGAACCTATGGCTACACCTTC
TRBJ2-4,NA,TRBV28,NA,CASSLAVTKNIQYF,TGTGCCAGCAGTTTAGCGGTGACCAAAAACATTCAGTACTTC
TRBJ2-5,NA,TRBV4-1,NA,CASSPIGAGVGETQYF,TGCGCCAGCAGCCCCATCGGGGCAGGGGTAGGAGAGACCCAGTACTTC
TRBJ2-4,NA,TRBV12-3/TRBV12-4,NA,CASTLGSNIQYF,TGTGCCAGCACCCTAGGTTCGAACATTCAGTACTTC
TRBJ2-7,NA,TRBV9,NA,CASSVAPAYEQYF,TGTGCCAGCAGCGTAGCTCCGGCCTACGAGCAGTACTTC
TRBJ2-1,NA,TRBV7-2,TRBD2,CASSLSGLALSPYEQFF,TGTGCCAGCAGCTTATCGGGACTAGCATTATCCCCCTATGAGCAGTTCTTC
TRBJ2-1,NA,TRBV11-3,NA,CASSLDYREHEQFF,TGTGCCAGCAGCTTAGATTATAGAGAGCATGAGCAGTTCTTC
TRBJ2-1,NA,TRBV7-6,TRBD2,CASSFSGGTYNEQFF,TGTGCCAGCAGCTTTTCCGGGGGGACCTACAATGAGCAGTTCTTC
TRBJ2-1,NA,TRBV5-1,TRBD1,CASSLALGQGANEQFF,TGCGCCAGCAGCTTGGCCCTGGGACAGGGGGCAAATGAGCAGTTCTTC
TRBJ2-3,NA,TRBV27,TRBD2,CASTGLAGGSTRHTQYF,TGTGCCAGCACTGGACTAGCGGGGGGGAGTACTAGGCATACGCAGTATTTT
TRBJ2-3,NA,TRBV14,NA,CASSQQGGRADTQYF,TGTGCCAGCAGCCAACAGGGTGGAAGAGCAGATACGCAGTATTTT
TRBJ1-1,NA,TRBV3-1/TRBV3-2,NA,CASSPAGGAGGTEAFF,TGTGCCAGCAGTCCTGCGGGGGGGGCAGGAGGCACTGAAGCTTTCTTT
TRBJ1-2,NA,TRBV19,NA,CASSWGRNYGYTF,TGTGCCAGTAGTTGGGGGCGCAACTATGGCTACACCTTC
TRBJ2-2,NA,TRBV19,NA,CASSTTGTRELFF,TGTGCCAGTAGTACGACAGGTACAAGGGAGCTGTTTTTT
TRBJ1-1,NA,TRBV29-1,NA,CSVEDHSSLFTEAFF,TGCAGCGTTGAAGATCATTCGAGCCTGTTCACTGAAGCTTTCTTT
TRBJ2-7,NA,TRBV15,NA,CATSRGVRRSSYEQYF,TGTGCCACCAGCAGAGGAGTAAGACGGAGCTCCTACGAGCAGTACTTC
TRBJ2-7,NA,TRBV4-1,TRBD2,CASSPTSSGGGYEQYF,TGCGCCAGCAGCCCGACCTCCAGCGGGGGTGGCTACGAGCAGTACTTC
TRBJ2-1,NA,TRBV6-5,TRBD2,CASNPTSGGSEQFF,TGTGCCAGCAACCCGACTAGCGGGGGGTCGGAGCAGTTCTTC
TRBJ2-3,NA,TRBV9,TRBD1,CASSPDRVSTDTQYF,TGTGCCAGCAGCCCTGACAGGGTAAGCACAGATACGCAGTATTTT
TRBJ2-1,NA,TRBV7-6,NA,CASSLALGAYNEQFF,TGTGCCAGCAGCTTAGCGTTAGGGGCCTACAATGAGCAGTTCTTC
TRBJ2-7,NA,TRBV28,NA,CAIQGGGVRSSYEQYF,TGTGCCATCCAGGGGGGTGGGGTCCGAAGCTCCTACGAGCAGTACTTC
TRBJ2-1,NA,TRBV7-9,TRBD2,CASSSLGGTFQFF,TGTGCCAGCAGCTCTCTCGGGGGGACTTTCCAGTTCTTC
TRBJ2-5,few,TRBV13,NA,CASSLGRGEETQYF,TGTGCCAGCAGCTTAGGCAGGGGGGAGGAGACCCAGTACTTC
TRBJ2-3,NA,TRBV11-2,NA,CASSQTPGGAGEDTQYF,TGTGCCAGCAGCCAAACCCCTGGGGGGGCCGGAGAAGATACGCAGTATTTT
TRBJ2-7,NA,TRBV30,NA,CAWDGGSLYEQYF,TGTGCCTGGGACGGGGGTAGTTTATACGAGCAGTACTTC
TRBJ1-1,NA,TRBV15,NA,CATSRAGLMNTEAFF,TGTGCCACCAGCAGAGCAGGACTGATGAACACTGAAGCTTTCTTT
TRBJ2-1,NA,TRBV2,TRBD1,CASSRDRGGDEQFF,TGTGCCAGCAGTAGGGACAGGGGAGGGGATGAGCAGTTCTTC
TRBJ1-5,NA,TRBV10-3,TRBD1,CAIARDSSYQPQHF,TGTGCCATCGCCAGGGACAGCTCCTATCAGCCCCAGCATTTT
TRBJ2-2,NA,TRBV7-9,NA,CASSPLAAPKANTGELFF,TGTGCCAGCAGCCCACTAGCTGCCCCGAAGGCAAACACCGGGGAGCTGTTTTTT
TRBJ1-2,NA,TRBV6-5,TRBD1,CASSYHGGDSRYGYTF,TGTGCCAGCAGTTACCATGGAGGGGACAGTCGCTATGGCTACACCTTC
TRBJ2-2,NA,TRBV7-3,TRBD2,CASSPLLAGTPGAGELFF,TGTGCCAGCAGCCCCCTACTAGCGGGGACTCCTGGGGCCGGGGAGCTGTTTTTT
TRBJ2-5,once,TRBV7-2,TRBD2,CASSLALAGIQETQYF,TGTGCCAGCAGCTTAGCGCTAGCGGGGATCCAAGAGACCCAGTACTTC
TRBJ1-6,NA,TRBV21-1,NA,CASSTHRTDNSPLHF,TGTGCCAGCAGCACCCACAGGACAGATAATTCACCCCTCCACTTT
TRBJ1-2,NA,TRBV30,TRBD1,CAWSTRPQGAGGYTF,TGTGCCTGGAGTACCCGGCCTCAGGGGGCTGGTGGCTACACCTTC
TRBJ1-1,once,TRBV5-8,TRBD1,CASSSMTGGFTEAFF,TGTGCCAGCAGCTCTATGACAGGGGGCTTTACTGAAGCTTTCTTT
TRBJ2-1,NA,TRBV3-1/TRBV3-2,NA,CASSQDPGSGEQFF,TGTGCCAGCAGCCAAGATCCCGGGTCCGGTGAGCAGTTCTTC
TRBJ1-1,NA,TRBV5-6,NA,CASSSDWTVGEAFF,TGTGCCAGCAGCTCCGACTGGACTGTGGGAGAAGCTTTCTTT
TRBJ2-7,NA,TRBV5-6,TRBD1,CASNRGSSYEQYF,TGTGCCAGCAACAGGGGAAGTTCCTACGAGCAGTACTTC
TRBJ2-3,once,TRBV27,TRBD1,CASSQTGGIDTQYF,TGTGCCAGCAGTCAGACAGGGGGCATAGATACGCAGTATTTT
TRBJ1-4,NA,TRBV5-4,NA,CASSLGPGLGEKLFF,TGTGCCAGCAGCTTGGGCCCGGGACTCGGGGAAAAACTGTTTTTT